Shown below are 18 T cell receptor beta chains from a single sample sequenced in a study of shared clonotypes between healthy human individuals. Data came from immunoSEQ multiplex PCR; TCRdb stores just in-frame clones and leaves some out. The sample holds about 2.4 million clones, more than 80% seen once. Sample: naive CD4+ T cells sorted from blood. This sample's subset: CD45RA+ positively selected. Receptor source: a man aged 18 to 29 in good health.

Note on this clone: Distinct nucleotide sequences in the sample also encode this CDR3. The rearrangement uses TRBV19 and TRBJ1-2, with D possibly TRBD1 on 5 matching bases. Per the germline V gene, CDR1 is LNHDA and CDR2 is SQIVND (reference sequence). The CDR3 totals 13 residues. Trimming left V 4 bases short and J 4 bases short, with 10 bases between. In DNA, the CDR3 is TGTGCCAGTAGTACGGGACTGAGCTATGGCTACACCTTC. Its protein is CASSTGLSYGYTF.

The V call is TRBV12-2, the J call TRBJ1-6. TRBV12-2 is recorded as a pseudogene. CDR3 length equals 16 residues. The CDR3 is CASRLAPAPYNSPLHF. CDR3 nucleotides: TGTGCAAGTCGCTTAGCCCCTGCGCCTTATAATTCACCCCTCCACTTT.

A note on this clone: The same CDR3 is also encoded by other DNA sequences in this sample. The V call is TRBV27, the J call TRBJ2-7; D is ambiguous. The V gene lost 2 bases and the J gene lost 3 bases, with 8 bases spanning the gap. Looked up from germline, CDR1 is MNHEY and CDR2 is SMNVEV (reference sequence). There are 13 residues in the CDR3. CDR3 region: CASSLRENYEQYF. CDR3 in DNA: TGTGCCAGCAGTTTAAGGGAAAACTACGAGCAGTACTTC.

V is TRBV6-5 and J is TRBJ1-3; D is undetermined. Trimming cost V 3 bases and J 4 bases, with 10 bases left between them. From germline, CDR1 is MNHEY and CDR2 SVGAGI. The CDR3 spans 14 residues. Written as DNA, the CDR3 is TGTGCCAGCAGTTATATTGACGGGGGAAACACCATATATTTT. This translates into CASSYIDGGNTIYF.

About this clone itself: This same CDR3 is encoded by further DNA sequences in the sample. This chain links TRBV6-6 with TRBJ2-7; the D is unclear. V was pared by 2 bases and J by 0 bases, with 8 bases between. The germline CDR1 and CDR2 sequences are MNHNY and SVGAGI (reference sequence). CDR3 length equals 14 residues. The CDR3 region is CASSYGAYSYEQYF. CDR3 nucleotide sequence: TGTGCCAGCAGTTACGGAGCATACTCCTACGAGCAGTACTTC.

This clone appeared once. This chain connects TRBV7-2 to TRBJ2-2, with TRBD2 matching over 11 bases. Trimming cost V 2 bases and J 6 bases; bases outside gene matches: 11. Germline loops: CDR1 SGHTA, CDR2 FQGNSA. This CDR3 is 18 amino acids long. The CDR3 DNA follows: TGTGCCAGCAGCTTAAGAGGACTAGCGGGTCTCGCCTCCGGGGAGCTGTTTTTT. Amino acids: CASSLRGLAGLASGELFF.

This clone has only a few counts. V usage is TRBV30 and J usage is TRBJ1-2; D is unclear. V lost 0 bases and J lost 4, with 12 bases in between. Per germline, CDR1 GTSNPN and CDR2 SVGIG (reference sequence). CDR3 length equals 14 residues. The CDR3 is CAWSVGGLGYGYTF. CDR3 DNA: TGTGCCTGGAGTGTAGGAGGTCTAGGCTATGGCTACACCTTC.

This clone has just a few counts. The sample contains more than one DNA sequence encoding this CDR3. The genes are TRBV6-6 and TRBJ1-1; D is unclear. The CDR3 is 15 amino acids. CDR1 and CDR2 (germline): MNHNY, SVGAGI (reference sequence). Between the trimmed V and J ends, which lost 6 bases and 4 bases, there was a span of 18 bases. The CDR3 here is CASRGSGQVSTEAFF. The CDR3 nucleotides are TGTGCCAGCAGGGGGTCGGGTCAGGTGAGCACTGAAGCTTTCTTT.

The chain employs TRBV7-2 and TRBJ2-1; D tentatively reads TRBD1 or TRBD2 (7 bases each). Germline V gene sequence: CDR1 SGHTA, CDR2 FQGNSA. V lost 1 base to trimming and J lost 7 bases, with 17 bases between them. CDR3 size: 16 residues. CDR3 nucleotides: TGTGCCAGCAGCTTAGGACTAGCAGGGGGTCGGAATGAGCAGTTCTTC. This sequence encodes CASSLGLAGGRNEQFF.

The gene calls are TRBV7-9 and TRBJ2-5; TRBD2 matches at 10 bases. Germline lookup yields CDR1 SEHNR and CDR2 FQNEAQ (reference sequence). The V gene end was trimmed by 5 bases and the J gene end by 7 bases; junction bases not matched to a gene: 10. The CDR3 has 15 amino acids. The CDR3 loop reads CASSPAPSGSGTQYF. The CDR3 coding sequence is TGTGCCAGCAGCCCCGCCCCTAGCGGGAGCGGGACCCAGTACTTC.

The CDR3 protein is CASSLLVTAPNYGYTF. The CDR3 nucleotides read TGTGCCAGCAGTTTATTGGTGACAGCCCCTAACTATGGCTACACCTTC. V and J are TRBV28 and TRBJ1-2, with D perhaps TRBD1 (5 bases). Germline lookup yields CDR1 MDHEN and CDR2 SYDVKM. Trimming took 1 base from V and 0 from J, leaving 12 bases between them. The CDR3 length is 16 residues.

In the case of this clone: The sample holds other DNA sequences that translate to the same CDR3. The CDR3 DNA sequence: TGCGCCAGCAGCCAAGATGGGGGGAGCTCCTACAATGAGCAGTTCTTC. This codes for CASSQDGGSSYNEQFF. The rearrangement joins TRBV4-3 to TRBJ2-1; D might be TRBD2 (6 bases). Trimming cost V 0 bases and J 0 bases, with 9 bases left between them. From germline, CDR1 is LGHNA and CDR2 YSLEER. This CDR3 is built from 16 residues.

The chain combines TRBV18 with TRBJ1-1; weak D call: TRBD1 (5 bases). Trimming pared 4 bases from V and 2 bases from J, leaving 11 bases between. Germline V CDR1 and CDR2: KGHSH, LQKENI. This CDR3 contains 14 residues. CDR3 DNA sequence: TGTGCCAGCTCACTGACAGAAGACAACACTGAAGCTTTCTTT. Its translation: CASSLTEDNTEAFF. The whole variable domain, remainder taken from reference TRBV18 and TRBJ1-1, is NAGVMQNPRHLVRRRGQEARLRCSPMKGHSHVYWYRQLPEEGLKFMVYLQKENIIDESGMPKERFSAEFPKEGPSILRIQQVVRGDSAAYFCASSLTEDNTEAFFGQGTRLTVV.

This chain links TRBV5-4 with TRBJ1-2; TRBD1 might be the D (6 bases). Germline CDR1 reads SGHNT; CDR2 reads YYREEE (reference sequence). V was pared by 7 bases and J by 5 bases, with 21 bases between. This CDR3 comprises 15 residues. CDR3 DNA: TGTGCCAGCGGCGACGTTGGCAGGGGTCATTATGGCTACACCTTC. Protein product: CASGDVGRGHYGYTF.

In DNA form, the CDR3 reads TGTGCCAGCAGCCGGGCTTTTGGACAGAGCTCCTACGAGCAGTACTTC. This codes for CASSRAFGQSSYEQYF. This chain connects TRBV5-5 to TRBJ2-7; maybe TRBD1 (6 bases). The V and J ends lost 4 bases and 0 bases respectively, with 17 bases between them. The CDR3 spans 16 residues. Germline V gene sequence: CDR1 SGHKS, CDR2 YYEKEE (reference sequence).

This chain connects TRBV30 to TRBJ1-3; D remains ambiguous. There are 14 residues in the CDR3. Trimming removed 3 bases from V and 1 base from J, with 10 bases in between. Germline CDR1 GTSNPN, CDR2 SVGIG (reference sequence). The CDR3 region is CAWRGELSGNTIYF. The CDR3 DNA sequence: TGTGCCTGGAGGGGCGAGCTGTCTGGAAACACCATATATTTT.

The V and J genes are TRBV11-2 and TRBJ2-1; D remains ambiguous. V lost 1 base and J 9 bases, leaving 4 bases between the germline ends. The CDR3 covers 11 residues. Germline-derived CDR1 and CDR2 are SGHAT and FQNNGV. The CDR3 DNA follows: TGTGCCAGCAGCTTAGGGGCTGAGCAGTTCTTC. It codes for CASSLGAEQFF.

The chain employs TRBV14 and TRBJ1-6; 8 bases match TRBD1. Germline CDR1 SGHDN, CDR2 FVKESK. The ends lost 8 bases at V and 0 bases at J; junction bases unmatched: 0. This CDR3 region has 14 residues. CDR3 region: CASQGASYNSPLHF. The DNA of the CDR3 is TGTGCCAGCCAGGGGGCCTCCTATAATTCACCCCTCCACTTT.